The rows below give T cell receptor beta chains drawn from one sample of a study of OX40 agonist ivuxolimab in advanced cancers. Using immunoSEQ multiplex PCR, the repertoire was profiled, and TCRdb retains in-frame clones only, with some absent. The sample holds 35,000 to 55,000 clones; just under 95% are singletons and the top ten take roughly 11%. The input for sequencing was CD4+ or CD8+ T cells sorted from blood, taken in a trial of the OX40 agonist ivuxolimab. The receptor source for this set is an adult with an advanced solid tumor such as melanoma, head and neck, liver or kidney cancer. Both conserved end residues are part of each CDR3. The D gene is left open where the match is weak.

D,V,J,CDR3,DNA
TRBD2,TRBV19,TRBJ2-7,CASSPGLAISYEQYF,TGTGCCAGTAGTCCGGGACTAGCGATCTCCTACGAGCAGTACTTC
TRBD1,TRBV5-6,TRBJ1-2,CASSRQGFDYGYTF,TGTGCCAGCAGTCGACAGGGTTTCGACTATGGCTACACCTTC
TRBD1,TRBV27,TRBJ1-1,CASSLSQGANTEAFF,TGTGCCAGCAGTTTATCGCAGGGGGCTAACACTGAAGCTTTCTTT
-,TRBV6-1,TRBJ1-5,CASSDSYGSLYGNQPQHF,TGTGCCAGCAGTGATAGTTATGGATCCCTATATGGCAATCAGCCCCAGCATTTT
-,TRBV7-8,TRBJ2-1,CASGDPGFIPVNEQFF,TGTGCCAGCGGGGACCCAGGGTTCATCCCTGTAAATGAGCAGTTCTTC
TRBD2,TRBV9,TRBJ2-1,CASSVGEVAGGVQFF,TGTGCCAGCAGCGTAGGGGAGGTTGCGGGAGGGGTGCAGTTCTTC
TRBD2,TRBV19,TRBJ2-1,CASRGGLAGGSYNEQFF,TGTGCCAGTCGTGGGGGACTAGCGGGAGGCTCCTACAATGAGCAGTTCTTC
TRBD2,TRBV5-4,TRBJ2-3,CASSFSWVAGGPLTDTQYF,TGTGCCAGCAGCTTCTCCTGGGTAGCGGGAGGGCCTCTGACAGATACGCAGTATTTT
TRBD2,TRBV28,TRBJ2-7,CASSLGTSSYEQYF,TGTGCCAGCAGTTTGGGGACTAGCTCCTACGAGCAGTACTTC
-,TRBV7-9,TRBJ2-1,CASSYGQSRWNEQFF,TGTGCCAGCAGCTACGGGCAAAGTAGGTGGAATGAGCAGTTCTTC
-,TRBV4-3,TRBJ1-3,CASSQGGNTIYF,TGCGCCAGCAGCCAGGGAGGAAACACCATATATTTT
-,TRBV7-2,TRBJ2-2,CASSLDIGAGELFF,TGTGCCAGCAGCTTAGATATAGGCGCCGGGGAGCTGTTTTTT